Sequencing of this TCR beta chain was carried out in a study of vaccination and CD4 T cells after COVID-19. Treatment here: approximately 10-day PBMC culture with coronavirus spike peptide pools or control peptides (ViraFEST assay). This CDR3 comprises 16 residues. V lost 6 bases, J lost 0 bases, and 17 bases lay in between. Looked up from germline, CDR1 is MGHRA and CDR2 is YSYEKL. Sequenced with the Oncomine TCR Beta short-read assay was DNA taken from cultured CD4+ T cells. Using its own MiXCR run on the PCR reads, TCRdb lists one record per CDR3 protein. The sample gives 9,500 to 11,000 distinct CDR3 sequences, approximately 28% of which show up once; roughly 9.8% is in the top ten. A note on this clonotype: What it binds is unknown.

The receptor comes from a human donor who had recovered from COVID-19. The gene calls are TRBV4-1 and TRBJ2-5; TRBD2 is a possible D gene (7 bases). This specimen was CD4+ T cells from blood, cultured in vitro, taken after SARS-CoV-2 vaccination. CDR3: CASSGKGGGHQETQYF. CDR3 sequence (DNA): TGCGCCAGCAGTGGGAAAGGGGGGGGTCACCAAGAGACCCAGTACTTC.